This TCR beta chain was obtained from a study of blood T cell repertoires in COVID-19. Study details: Acute and convalescent COVID-19 specimens originated in the United States, Italy and Spain. In each case, the material was cDNA or gDNA derived from T cells, B-cell-depleted T cells, or PBMCs.

Trimming cost V 6 bases and J 9 bases; bases outside gene matches: 8. CDR1 and CDR2 from the germline V gene are SEHNR and FQNEAQ (reference sequence). This CDR3 spans 13 amino acids. This clone was seen a few times. As processed by the authors: Reference gene primers were amplified, and this amplification served to estimate nucleated cell counts. Data came from immunoSEQ multiplex PCR; TCRdb stores just in-frame clones and leaves some out. From that table come the V and J calls and clone size; the DNA was used to work out D and trimming. The sample carries fewer than 300,000 clones, 88% recorded once.

The sample consisted of peripheral blood. The source of this sequence is a man aged 55 to 70 who had recovered from COVID-19. The rearrangement uses TRBV7-9 and TRBJ2-1; 7 bases match TRBD2. The CDR3 DNA reads as TGTGCCAGCAGTCTGGCGGGGGAGCGTGAGCAGTTCTTC. Amino acids: CASSLAGEREQFF.